This T cell receptor (beta chain) emerged from a study of cytotoxic CD8 clonotypes in ibrutinib-treated CLL listed by TCRdb under 2021. As for the study more broadly: The cohort had ten to twelve relapsed/refractory and some 15 treatment-naive patients; 17 to 18 were IGHV unmutated. Responses were partial in some 24 patients and complete in 2; after median about 63 months follow-up, around 15 stayed in remission and roughly twelve progressed. The response samples were drawn at a median of approximately 12 months into treatment, with a range of roughly 6 to 40 months. On average, each sample had about 250,000 productive templates and tens of thousands of productive rearrangements. Of the 90 or so participants in the trial, 25 to 30 had longitudinal samples available. Cryopreserved peripheral blood mononuclear cells were collected before treatment, at response, and at either disease progression or sustained remission. Every sample from remission and from progressive disease was obtained while the patients were still on ibrutinib.

From its cysteine to its phenylalanine, the CDR3 spans 15 amino acids. The read is trimmed to its CDR3 DNA, 45 bases read in frame from base 1. CDR1 and CDR2 (SGHVS, FNYEAQ) derive from the germline V gene. Trimming costs V 1 base and J 5 bases, and their ends lie 12 bases apart. What this sample's time point label stands for: approximately eleven months on ibrutinib. For TCR beta library preparation, approximately 2 micrograms of genomic DNA were isolated from cryopreserved PBMCs. Longitudinal blood samples from CLL patients on ibrutinib monotherapy were analyzed using high-throughput TCR beta sequencing. The patients took part in an open-label, single-center phase 2 trial of ibrutinib monotherapy. On a MiSeq, deep resolution sequencing aimed for a depth between 1 in 1 million and 1 in 200,000 T cells, with each clonotype covered 10x on average. TCR beta libraries were generated with the immunoSEQ hsTCRB Kit. As for the original processing: ImmunoSEQ Data Assistant and ImmunoSEQ Analyzer were used for data analysis, and V, D and J genes were assigned according to IMGT definitions. Clonality, which ranges from 0 to 1, was calculated as one minus the normalized Shannon entropy of productive rearrangement frequencies. Only overrepresented clonotypes making up at least 0.05% of the repertoire of each patient were included in the public clonotype analysis. About a dozen age-matched healthy donor repertoires from immuneACCESS were used as controls for clonality. Sourced from immuneACCESS, this table was stored by TCRdb with only in-frame sequences that have V and J called. A share of the clones is absent; for the studies checked, an unresolved V gene accounts for under half, and the remainder has no known explanation. The DNA gave D and trimming, while V, J and clone size come from that table. The sample records about 70,000 clones, 90% of which are singletons. Clones ranked in the top ten supply just over 3% of the sample.

Remarks on this clone: Its antigen is not yet known. Base quality data are lacking; no much larger clone is found one base away.

What the study reported, not specific to this receptor: An increase in clonality was observed at ibrutinib response, with clonality remaining stable during sustained remission and falling back toward baseline at progression. Public clonotypes were found to be uncommon and were observed to contract or remain stable during treatment; the increase in clonality was shown to reflect expansion of private clonotypes at ibrutinib response. Sampling times were not matched between patients in sustained remission and patients whose disease was progressing, and lymph node repertoires were not examined. At baseline, clonality was higher than in age-matched healthy donors and showed a strong correlation with circulating CD8+ T-cell counts.

The rearrangement joined TRBV7-6 to TRBJ1-5; the best D guess is TRBD1, with 5 bases matching. Sequenced material: PBMCs, taken after 12 months of ibrutinib treatment. The TCR originated in a human donor with chronic lymphocytic leukemia. The DNA sequence follows: TGTGCCAGCAGCTTAGTAAGGGGACGGGATCAGCCCCAGCATTTT. Its amino acids are CASSLVRGRDQPQHF.